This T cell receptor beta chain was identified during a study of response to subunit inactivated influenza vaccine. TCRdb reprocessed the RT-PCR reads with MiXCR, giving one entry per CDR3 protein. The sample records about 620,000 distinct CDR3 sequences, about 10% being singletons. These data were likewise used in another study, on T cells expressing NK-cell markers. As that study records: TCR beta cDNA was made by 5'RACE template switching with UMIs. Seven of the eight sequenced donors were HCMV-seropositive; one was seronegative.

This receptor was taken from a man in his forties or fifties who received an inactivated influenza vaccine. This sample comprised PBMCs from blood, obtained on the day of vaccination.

The CDR3: CASSQLTGASSYEQYF. DNA for the CDR3: TGTGCCAGCTCACAACTGACAGGGGCCAGCTCCTACGAGCAGTACTTC. The chain joins TRBV18 to TRBJ2-7, with 8 nucleotides matching TRBD1. Trimming at V came to 4 bases and at J to 0 bases, leaving 8 bases not matched to a gene. Per the germline V gene, CDR1 is KGHSH and CDR2 is LQKENI. This CDR3 contains 16 residues. The entire variable domain, with the rest obtained from reference TRBV18 and TRBJ2-7, is as follows: NAGVMQNPRHLVRRRGQEARLRCSPMKGHSHVYWYRQLPEEGLKFMVYLQKENIIDESGMPKERFSAEFPKEGPSILRIQQVVRGDSAAYFCASSQLTGASSYEQYFGPGTRLTVT.